This T cell receptor (beta chain) appears in the sequencing data of a study of cytomegalovirus exposure and HLA in healthy donors. Study-level points and caveats: When analyzed later, a missense DCLRE1C variant was found to be linked to TCR beta V- and J-gene trimming. According to a later analysis, most TCR beta chains associated with CMV appeared HLA-restricted.

Between the trimmed V and J ends, which lost 0 bases and 3 bases, there was a span of 11 bases. CDR3 length equals 15 residues. Germline CDR1 reads SGHTA; CDR2 reads FQGNSA. All the people who gave samples were healthy bone marrow donors. Despite likely unrecorded immune exposures, the donors were nominally healthy at the time of sampling. This clone has only a few counts. Its antigen is as yet unknown. PCR amplification relied on 60 Vbeta primers (plus 13 Jbeta primers). Repertoires were generated with immunoSEQ multiplex PCR, while TCRdb's copy carries only in-frame clones and drops some. The table has about 200,000 clones, 82% seen once.

The source material was PBMCs. The rearrangement uses TRBV7-2 and TRBJ1-1; no reliable D call. The TCR was taken from a woman in her thirties or forties in good health and CMV-seronegative. This CDR3 is CASSLAPRGDTEAFF. CDR3 nucleotides: TGTGCCAGCAGCTTAGCCCCCCGCGGAGACACTGAAGCTTTCTTT.